The 11 T cell receptor beta chains given below trace back to one sample, sequenced in a study of vaccination effects on CD4 cells after COVID-19. Their antigens are not known. Repertoires were generated with immunoSEQ multiplex PCR, while TCRdb's copy carries only in-frame clones and drops some. The sample lists tens of thousands of clones, 60% to 80% occurring once. Under the ViraFEST assay, PBMC were stimulated with viral peptide pools so that antigen-specific CD4+ T cells expanded. Sequencing was performed afterwards. Following an approximately 9-day culture, CD4+ T cells were purified. The sequenced sample was CD4+ T cells from PBMCs cultured with HCoV-229E spike peptides, obtained before COVID-19 vaccination. The receptors originated from a human donor who received a COVID-19 vaccine.

V and J are TRBV19 and TRBJ2-5; TRBD1 matches 8 bases. Germline CDR1 and CDR2: LNHDA and SQIVND (reference sequence). This CDR3 comprises 14 residues. V lost 8 bases, J lost 9 bases, and 14 bases stayed unmatched. The CDR3 DNA reads TGTGCCAGTGGCGGAGGACAGGGTAAATTGCCCCAGTACTTC. It specifies CASGGGQGKLPQYF.

V is TRBV7-2 and J is TRBJ1-6; a weak D match, TRBD1 (6 bases). CDR3 length: 16 amino acids. In germline, CDR1 is SGHTA, CDR2 FQGNSA. V gave up 5 bases and J gave up 5 bases, with 16 bases separating them. CDR3 in amino acids: CASSTLTGSHNSPLHF. The CDR3 DNA is TGTGCCAGCAGCACATTAACAGGGTCCCATAATTCACCCCTCCACTTT.

The J gene is TRBJ2-1, the V gene TRBV7-2; TRBD2 aligns across 12 bases. Trimming removed 5 bases from V and 0 bases from J; junction bases left unmatched: 5. The length of the CDR3 is 17 residues. Germline V gives CDR1 SGHTA, CDR2 FQGNSA. The CDR3 sequence is CASSRTSGVHSYNEQFF. CDR3 in DNA: TGTGCCAGCAGCCGGACTAGCGGGGTCCACTCCTACAATGAGCAGTTCTTC.

This chain connects TRBV10-3 to TRBJ2-3, with 8 bases matching TRBD1. Unmatched junction bases numbered 10, after V lost 3 bases and J lost 8 bases. The CDR3 totals 15 residues. Germline V gene data show CDR1 as ENHRY and CDR2 as SYGVKD. DNA for the CDR3: TGTGCCATCAGTGAAAGACAGGGGACTCTCGGTACGCAGTATTTT. Translated, it gives CAISERQGTLGTQYF.

J is TRBJ2-7 and V is TRBV7-8; D possibly matches TRBD1 or TRBD2 (6 bases each). The CDR3 is 14 residues long. Between the trimmed V and J ends, which lost 5 bases and 3 bases, there was a span of 14 bases. Germline V lookup: CDR1 SGHVS, CDR2 FQNEAQ. CDR3 residues: CASSPTGGGYEQYV. The DNA of the CDR3 is TGTGCCAGCAGCCCGACAGGAGGGGGCTACGAGCAGTACGTC.

The rearrangement uses TRBV5-1 and TRBJ1-4; tentative D call: TRBD1 (6 bases). Germline V gives CDR1 SGHRS, CDR2 YFSETQ. Deletions cut 4 bases from V and 3 bases from J, with 10 bases between. The CDR3 is 14 residues long. In DNA form, the CDR3 reads TGCGCCAGCAGCGGGGGGGCTGCTAATGAAAAACTGTTTTTT. It is translated as CASSGGAANEKLFF.

This rearrangement joins TRBV27 to TRBJ2-7; D may be TRBD1 (6 bases). Germline CDR1 MNHEY, CDR2 SMNVEV (reference sequence). This CDR3 has 14 amino acids. Trimming removed 7 bases from V and 3 bases from J, with 16 bases in between. CDR3 region: CASNPGCRGYEQYV. Written as DNA, the CDR3 is TGTGCCAGCAATCCGGGGTGCAGGGGCTACGAGCAGTACGTC.

This chain links TRBV24-1 with TRBJ2-6; the D is unclear. Germline CDR1 is KGHDR and CDR2 is SFDVKD. V was clipped by 5 bases and J by 2 bases, with 9 bases between them. This CDR3 spans 15 amino acids. CDR3 bases: TGTGCCACCAGTGCTGCAGGCCCTGGGGCCAACGTCCTGACTTTC. Its protein product is CATSAAGPGANVLTF.

This chain uses TRBV5-1 with TRBJ2-5; D remains unclear. This CDR3 spans 14 amino acids. Trimming stripped 4 bases from V and 5 bases from J, with 15 bases between. Germline-derived CDR1 and CDR2 are SGHRS and YFSETQ. The CDR3 protein is CASSPEPGPETQYF. Written as DNA, the CDR3 is TGCGCCAGCAGCCCGGAGCCGGGCCCGGAGACCCAGTACTTC.

The chain carries TRBV7-3 and TRBJ2-2, with a possible D match to TRBD2 (6 bases). The CDR3 contains 16 residues. V was pared by 5 bases and J by 2 bases, with 15 bases between. From germline, CDR1 is SGHTA and CDR2 FQGTGA. The CDR3 loop is CASSLDGTHNTGELFF. The CDR3 DNA follows: TGTGCCAGCAGCCTAGACGGGACTCATAACACCGGGGAGCTGTTTTTT.

The rearrangement joins TRBV5-1 to TRBJ1-1, with D perhaps TRBD1 (5 bases). In germline, CDR1 is SGHRS, CDR2 YFSETQ. V dropped 0 bases and J dropped 11 bases, with 23 bases sitting between them. This CDR3 spans 16 amino acids. CDR3 nucleotide sequence: TGCGCCAGCAGCTTGGCCCGGACAACCACCTCCTCGCTGGCTTTCTTT. This codes for CASSLARTTTSSLAFF.